This entry lists 27 T cell receptor beta chains sequenced from one sample in a study of response to subunit inactivated influenza vaccine. From the RT-PCR reads, TCRdb called clonotypes with MiXCR, one entry per CDR3 protein. The sample includes roughly 570,000 distinct CDR3 sequences, about 15% of them seen just once. The sequences come from PBMCs from blood, collected roughly 13 days after vaccination. These receptors were obtained from a man in his fifties who received an inactivated influenza vaccine.

The V and J genes are TRBV29-1 and TRBJ2-3; maybe TRBD2 (5 bases). V was clipped by 1 base and J by 0 bases, with 17 bases between them. This CDR3 is 17 amino acids long. Germline values: CDR1 SQVTM, CDR2 ANQGSEA. Written as DNA, the CDR3 is TGCAGCGTTGAAGCGGGATGGGGTGCAGCAAGCACAGATACGCAGTATTTT. Amino acid sequence: CSVEAGWGAASTDTQYF.

The V gene is TRBV19, the J gene TRBJ2-2; unclear D gene. V shed 3 bases and J shed 6 bases, with 5 bases lying between them. This CDR3 comprises 12 residues. Germline V CDR1 and CDR2: LNHDA, SQIVND (reference sequence). The CDR3 DNA sequence: TGTGCCAGTAGTATGAATGCCGGGGAGCTGTTTTTT. Protein: CASSMNAGELFF.

This clonotype was counted a few times. The rearrangement links TRBV7-9 to TRBJ2-7; 7 bases are a match to TRBD1. J lost 2 bases, V lost 2 bases, and 12 bases had no gene match. CDR1 and CDR2 from the germline V gene are SEHNR and FQNEAQ (reference sequence). The CDR3 is 17 residues long. Here the CDR3 reads CASSLRDSAPRTYEQYF. DNA of the CDR3: TGTGCCAGCAGCTTAAGGGACAGCGCACCACGGACCTACGAGCAGTACTTC.

This clonotype turned up a few times. The rearrangement uses TRBV7-9 and TRBJ2-7; no clear D. Germline V gene data show CDR1 as SEHNR and CDR2 as FQNEAQ (reference sequence). Trimming pared 3 bases from V and 2 bases from J, leaving 14 bases between. This CDR3 contains 15 residues. DNA for the CDR3: TGTGCCAGCAGCTTGGAAGGGTTTAGGGCCTACGAGCAGTACTTC. Protein sequence: CASSLEGFRAYEQYF. The variable domain in full, with the rest retrieved from reference TRBV7-9 and TRBJ2-7, is DTGVSQNPRHKITKRGQNVTFRCDPISEHNRLYWYRQTLGQGPEFLTYFQNEAQLEKSRLLSDRFSAERPKGSFSTLEIQRTEQGDSAMYLCASSLEGFRAYEQYFGPGTRLTVT.

CDR3 DNA: TGTGCCAGCAGCTTAGCGCGCACTAGCGGGAGCCCGATCTCCAATGAGCAGTTCTTC. Translating gives CASSLARTSGSPISNEQFF. V is TRBV7-2 and J is TRBJ2-1; TRBD2 aligns across 11 bases. Trimming removed 0 bases from V and 6 bases from J; junction bases left unmatched: 13. Germline V lookup: CDR1 SGHTA, CDR2 FQGNSA. The CDR3 totals 19 residues.

The V call is TRBV12-3 or TRBV12-4, the J call TRBJ1-4, with D maybe TRBD1 (5 bases). This CDR3 contains 11 residues. V was pared by 7 bases and J by 7 bases, with 7 bases between. CDR3 nucleotide sequence: TGTGCCAGCACTGGGGGTGAAAAACTGTTTTTT. It encodes CASTGGEKLFF.

As concerns this clonotype: A much larger clone differs from this one at a single base, so this may be a read error. V usage is TRBV12-3 or TRBV12-4 and J usage is TRBJ2-1; D unclear. The CDR3 loop spans 11 amino acids. Trimming took off 3 bases at V and 10 bases at J, with 7 bases between the two ends. The CDR3 protein is CASSFGLEQFF. The CDR3, as DNA: TGTGCCAGCAGTTTCGGCCTAGAGCAGTTCTTC.

This clonotype has a handful of counts. This chain uses TRBV5-1 with TRBJ2-2, with D possibly TRBD1 on 5 matching bases. This CDR3 contains 18 residues. Germline values: CDR1 SGHRS, CDR2 YFSETQ. V gave up 4 bases and J gave up 0 bases, with 19 bases separating them. The CDR3 here is CASSEKPNTGANTGELFF. CDR3 coding DNA: TGCGCCAGCAGCGAAAAACCGAATACAGGAGCGAACACCGGGGAGCTGTTTTTT.

The chain uses TRBV3-1 and TRBJ1-1; 7 bases match TRBD1. The V gene's germline CDR1 is LGHDT and CDR2 YNNKEL (reference sequence). The CDR3 extends over 15 amino acids. Trimming at V came to 1 base and at J to 4 bases, leaving 6 bases not matched to a gene. In DNA, the CDR3 is TGTGCCAGCAGCCAAGCGACAGGGTTGGGCACTGAAGCTTTCTTT. As protein: CASSQATGLGTEAFF.

The rearrangement uses TRBV18 and TRBJ2-2; 7 bases fit TRBD1. The CDR3 loop spans 15 amino acids. CDR1 and CDR2 from the germline V gene are KGHSH and LQKENI. V dropped 6 bases and J dropped 1; count of bases not matched to a gene: 5. The DNA for the CDR3 is TGTGCCAGCTCCATAAGACAGGGGAACACCGGGGAGCTGTTTTTT. This encodes CASSIRQGNTGELFF.

The genes are TRBV11-2 and TRBJ2-7, with D possibly matching TRBD1 (5 bases). The CDR3 consists of 13 residues. Trimming removed 5 bases from V and 5 bases from J, with 13 bases in between. Germline-derived CDR1 and CDR2 are SGHAT and FQNNGV. In DNA form, the CDR3 reads TGTGCCAGCAGCCCCCGGGCAGGGAACGAGCAGTACTTC. This encodes CASSPRAGNEQYF.

The genes are TRBV18 and TRBJ1-1; 7 bases are a match to TRBD1. The V segment lost 3 bases and the J segment 1 base; nucleotides outside the gene matches: 5. The germline V gene has CDR1 KGHSH and CDR2 LQKENI. The CDR3 covers 15 residues. CDR3 DNA sequence: TGTGCCAGCTCACCTGGGACAGAGAAGAACACTGAAGCTTTCTTT. Translated: CASSPGTEKNTEAFF. Complete variable domain (other parts from reference TRBV18 and TRBJ1-1): NAGVMQNPRHLVRRRGQEARLRCSPMKGHSHVYWYRQLPEEGLKFMVYLQKENIIDESGMPKERFSAEFPKEGPSILRIQQVVRGDSAAYFCASSPGTEKNTEAFFGQGTRLTVV.

V usage is TRBV6-1 and J usage is TRBJ1-2, with TRBD1 matching 8 bases. Trimming took 6 bases from V and 8 from J; bases not matched to a gene: 11. The CDR3 is 14 residues long. Germline V gene data show CDR1 as MNHNS and CDR2 as SASEGT. The CDR3 region is CASRRAQGAKGYTF. CDR3 DNA sequence: TGTGCCAGCAGAAGGGCCCAGGGGGCAAAAGGCTACACCTTC.

The chain has TRBV20-1 and TRBJ2-7, with D possibly being TRBD1 (5 bases). The V and J ends lost 4 bases and 3 bases respectively, with 13 bases between them. The CDR3 sequence is 13 residues long. Germline CDR1 is DFQATT and CDR2 is SNEGSKA (reference sequence). The CDR3 coding sequence is TGCAGTGCTAACTCTTTACAGGACTACGAGCAGTACTTC. Translating gives CSANSLQDYEQYF.

The rearrangement uses TRBV12-3 or TRBV12-4 and TRBJ2-3; D unresolved. V lost 7 bases, J lost 6 bases, and 11 bases lay in between. This CDR3 comprises 12 residues. The chain's CDR3 is CASMWFGDTQYF. CDR3 DNA: TGTGCCAGCATGTGGTTCGGGGATACGCAGTATTTT.

On this clonotype: Mismatch with germline at one junction end may stem from a read error. The chain is built from TRBV6-5 and TRBJ2-5; D gene ambiguous. The CDR3 extends over 13 amino acids. The germline CDR1 and CDR2 sequences are MNHEY and SVGAGI. Here the CDR3 reads CAISYIRRETQYF. CDR3 bases: TGTGCCATCAGTTATATCAGGCGGGAGACCCAGTACTTC.

This clonotype was found a few times. This chain uses TRBV18 with TRBJ2-3; 9 bases map to TRBD1. CDR1 and CDR2 from the germline V gene are KGHSH and LQKENI. V gave up 6 bases and J gave up 0 bases; unmatched junction bases: 4. CDR3 length: 15 amino acids. CDR3 residues: CASSGDRESTDTQYF. The CDR3 coding sequence is TGTGCCAGCTCCGGGGACAGGGAAAGCACAGATACGCAGTATTTT.

This clonotype has ten or more counts. The chain links TRBV12-3 or TRBV12-4 to TRBJ1-3; D gene unclear. The CDR3 is 13 residues long. The V gene lost 5 bases and the J gene lost 2 bases, with 7 bases spanning the gap. CDR3 sequence: CASSPPPGNTIYF. CDR3 DNA sequence: TGTGCCAGCAGTCCCCCGCCTGGAAACACCATATATTTT.

The chain combines TRBV5-5 with TRBJ1-2; 8 bases are a match to TRBD1. The junction had 5 bases not matched to a gene; V was cut back by 0 bases and J by 4 bases. This CDR3 is 15 amino acids long. The germline V gene encodes CDR1 SGHKS and CDR2 YYEKEE (reference sequence). CDR3 protein: CASSLGQGRSYGYTF. The CDR3 nucleotides are TGTGCCAGCAGCTTGGGACAGGGGAGGAGCTATGGCTACACCTTC.

This rearrangement joins TRBV7-2 to TRBJ2-5, with TRBD2 identical over 9 bases. The J segment lost 5 bases and the V segment lost 3 bases, leaving 7 bases of the junction unmatched. The CDR3 length is 15 residues. Per the germline V gene, CDR1 is SGHTA and CDR2 is FQGNSA. The DNA for the CDR3 is TGTGCCAGCAGCTTGCTAGCGGGGCCCCTGGAGACCCAGTACTTC. It encodes CASSLLAGPLETQYF. The full variable domain, rest sourced from reference TRBV7-2 and TRBJ2-5, is GAGVSQSPSNKVTEKGKDVELRCDPISGHTALYWYRQSLGQGLEFLIYFQGNSAPDKSGLPSDRFSAERTGGSVSTLTIQRTQQEDSAVYLCASSLLAGPLETQYFGPGTRLLVL.

This clonotype was counted at least ten times. The CDR3, as DNA: TGTGCCAGCAGTTACTCGTCAGGTGACGAGCAGTACTTC. It is translated as CASSYSSGDEQYF. This chain links TRBV6-2 or TRBV6-3 with TRBJ2-7; D is unclear. Germline V gene lookup returns CDR1 MNHEY and CDR2 SVGEGT. This CDR3 contains 13 residues. V lost 0 bases, J lost 5 bases, and 8 bases lay in between.

This clonotype has a handful of counts. This chain joins TRBV6-2 or TRBV6-3 and TRBJ1-1, with D possibly being TRBD1 (6 bases). Between the trimmed V and J ends, which lost 10 bases and 0 bases, there was a span of 12 bases. Germline-derived CDR1 and CDR2 are MNHEY and SVGEGT. The CDR3 runs 13 residues. The CDR3 bases are TGTGCCACTTCACAGGGCATGAACACTGAAGCTTTCTTT. It yields the protein CATSQGMNTEAFF.

The sample holds a few counts of this clonotype. V and J are TRBV5-1 and TRBJ2-1; D could derive from TRBD1 or TRBD2 (5 bases each). The CDR3 is made up of 15 amino acids. Trimming took 0 bases from V and 5 from J, leaving 12 bases between them. From germline, CDR1 is SGHRS and CDR2 YFSETQ. For the CDR3, the DNA is TGCGCCAGCAGCTTGGAGGGACGCTTCGACAATGAGCAGTTCTTC. As protein: CASSLEGRFDNEQFF.

This clonotype was detected only a few times. V is TRBV20-1 and J is TRBJ2-5; D tentatively reads TRBD1 or TRBD2 (5 bases each). V was pared by 1 base and J by 5 bases, with 17 bases between. Germline V lookup: CDR1 DFQATT, CDR2 SNEGSKA (reference sequence). The CDR3 has 15 residues. CDR3 coding DNA: TGCAGTGCTAGAGGGGGAACCCCCGGGGCCGAGACCCAGTACTTC. Translating gives CSARGGTPGAETQYF.

A few counts support this clonotype. The chain combines TRBV20-1 with TRBJ2-1; TRBD2 agrees at 13 bases. CDR1 DFQATT and CDR2 SNEGSKA come from the germline V gene (reference sequence). This CDR3 region has 17 residues. Trimming at V came to 0 bases and at J to 8 bases, leaving 10 bases not matched to a gene. CDR3 in DNA: TGCAGTGCTAGAGATACGGGACTAGCGGGACTGTCCCATGAGCAGTTCTTC. This gives the protein CSARDTGLAGLSHEQFF.

The chain uses TRBV5-1 and TRBJ2-3; TRBD2 agrees at 7 bases. This CDR3 has 14 residues. Germline loops: CDR1 SGHRS, CDR2 YFSETQ. V shed 5 bases and J 2 bases; nucleotides not matched to a gene: 5. The CDR3, as DNA: TGCGCCAGCAGGTCCCTAGCGGTCACAGATACGCAGTATTTT. Its protein product is CASRSLAVTDTQYF.

CDR3 loop: CASSYSAGVGEQYF. CDR3 bases: TGTGCCAGCAGTTACAGCGCAGGGGTTGGTGAGCAGTACTTC. The chain has TRBV12-3 or TRBV12-4 and TRBJ2-7; maybe TRBD1 (6 bases). The germline V and J ends were trimmed by 4 bases and 7 bases, with 17 bases remaining between them. The CDR3 is 14 amino acids.